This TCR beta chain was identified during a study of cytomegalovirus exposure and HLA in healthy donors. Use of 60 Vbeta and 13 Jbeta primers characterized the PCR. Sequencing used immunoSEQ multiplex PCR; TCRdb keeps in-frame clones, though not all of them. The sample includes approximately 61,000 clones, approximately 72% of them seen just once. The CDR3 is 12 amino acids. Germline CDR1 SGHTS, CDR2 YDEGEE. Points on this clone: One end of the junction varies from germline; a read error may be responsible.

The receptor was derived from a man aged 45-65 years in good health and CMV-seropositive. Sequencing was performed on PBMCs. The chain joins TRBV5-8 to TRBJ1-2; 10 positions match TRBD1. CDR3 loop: CASSRTRQGAGF. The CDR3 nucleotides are TGTGCCAGCAGCCGGACGCGACAGGGGGCGGGCTTC.